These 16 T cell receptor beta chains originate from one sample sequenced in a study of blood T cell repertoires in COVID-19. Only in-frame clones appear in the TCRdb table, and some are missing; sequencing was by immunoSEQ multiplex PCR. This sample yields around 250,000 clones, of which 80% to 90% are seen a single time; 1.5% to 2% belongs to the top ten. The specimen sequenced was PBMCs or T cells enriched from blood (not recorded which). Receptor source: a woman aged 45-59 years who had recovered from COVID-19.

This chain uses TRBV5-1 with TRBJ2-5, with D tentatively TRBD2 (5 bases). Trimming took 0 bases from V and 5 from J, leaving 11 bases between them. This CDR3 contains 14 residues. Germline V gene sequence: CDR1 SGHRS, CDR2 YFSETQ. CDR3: CASSLELGGETQYF. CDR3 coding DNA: TGCGCCAGCAGCTTGGAGTTAGGCGGGGAGACCCAGTACTTC.

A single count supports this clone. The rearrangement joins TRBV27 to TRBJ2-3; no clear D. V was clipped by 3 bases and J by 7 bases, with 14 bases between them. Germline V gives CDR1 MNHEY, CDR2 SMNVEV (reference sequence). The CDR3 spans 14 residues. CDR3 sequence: CASSLSPLIHTQYF. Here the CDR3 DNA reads TGTGCCAGCAGTTTGTCCCCCCTAATCCATACGCAGTATTTT.

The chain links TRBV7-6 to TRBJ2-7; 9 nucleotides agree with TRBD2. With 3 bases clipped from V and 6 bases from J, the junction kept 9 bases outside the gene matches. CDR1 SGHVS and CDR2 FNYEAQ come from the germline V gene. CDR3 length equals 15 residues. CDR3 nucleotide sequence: TGTGCCAGCAGCTTTTCATTAATAGCGGGAGCCGAGCAGTACTTC. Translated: CASSFSLIAGAEQYF.

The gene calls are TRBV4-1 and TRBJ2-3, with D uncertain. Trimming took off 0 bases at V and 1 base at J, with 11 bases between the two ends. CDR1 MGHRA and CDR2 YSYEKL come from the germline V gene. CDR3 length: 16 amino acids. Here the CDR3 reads CASSQDPVTGTDTQYF. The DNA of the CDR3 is TGCGCCAGCAGCCAAGATCCCGTCACAGGCACAGATACGCAGTATTTT.

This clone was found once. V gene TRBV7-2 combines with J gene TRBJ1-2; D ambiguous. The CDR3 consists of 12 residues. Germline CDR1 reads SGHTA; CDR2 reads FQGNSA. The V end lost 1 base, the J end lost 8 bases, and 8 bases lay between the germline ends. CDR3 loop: CASSLEPRGYTF. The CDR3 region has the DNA TGTGCCAGCAGCTTAGAACCCAGAGGCTACACCTTC.

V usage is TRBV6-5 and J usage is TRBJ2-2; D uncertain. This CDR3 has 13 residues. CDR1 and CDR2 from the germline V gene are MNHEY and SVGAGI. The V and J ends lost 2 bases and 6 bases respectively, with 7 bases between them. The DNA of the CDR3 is TGTGCCAGCAGTTACGTGAGCGCCGGGGAGCTGTTTTTT. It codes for CASSYVSAGELFF.

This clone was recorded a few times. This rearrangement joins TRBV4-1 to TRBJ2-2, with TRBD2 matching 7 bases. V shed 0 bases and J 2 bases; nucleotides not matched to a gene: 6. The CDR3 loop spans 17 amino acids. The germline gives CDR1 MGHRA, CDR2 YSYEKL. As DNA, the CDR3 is TGCGCCAGCAGCCAAGATCCTAGCGGAGCTAACACCGGGGAGCTGTTTTTT. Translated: CASSQDPSGANTGELFF.

The CDR3 protein is CASSLGADYEQYF. CDR3 in DNA: TGCGCCAGCAGCTTGGGGGCAGACTACGAGCAGTACTTC. The chain couples TRBV5-1 to TRBJ2-7; no definite D call. The CDR3 has 13 residues. Deletions cut 0 bases from V and 3 bases from J, with 7 bases between. Germline assignment: CDR1 SGHRS and CDR2 YFSETQ.

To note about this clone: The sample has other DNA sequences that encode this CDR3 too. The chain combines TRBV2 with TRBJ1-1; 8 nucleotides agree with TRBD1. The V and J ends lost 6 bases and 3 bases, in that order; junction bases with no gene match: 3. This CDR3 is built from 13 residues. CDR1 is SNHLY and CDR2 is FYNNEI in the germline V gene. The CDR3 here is CASRGTGDTEAFF. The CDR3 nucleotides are TGTGCCAGCAGGGGGACAGGTGACACTGAAGCTTTCTTT.

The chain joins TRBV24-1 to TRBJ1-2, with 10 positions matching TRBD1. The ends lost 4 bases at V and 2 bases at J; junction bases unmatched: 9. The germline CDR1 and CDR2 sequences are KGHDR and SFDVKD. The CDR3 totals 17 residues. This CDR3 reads CATSESPGTGENYGYTF. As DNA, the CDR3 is TGTGCCACCAGTGAATCCCCTGGGACAGGGGAAAACTATGGCTACACCTTC.

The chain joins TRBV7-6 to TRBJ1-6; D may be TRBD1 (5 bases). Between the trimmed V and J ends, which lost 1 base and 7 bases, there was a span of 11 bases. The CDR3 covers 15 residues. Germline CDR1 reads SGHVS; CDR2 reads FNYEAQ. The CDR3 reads CASSLGGGRNSPLHF. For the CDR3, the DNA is TGTGCCAGCAGCTTAGGTGGGGGGAGAAATTCACCCCTCCACTTT.

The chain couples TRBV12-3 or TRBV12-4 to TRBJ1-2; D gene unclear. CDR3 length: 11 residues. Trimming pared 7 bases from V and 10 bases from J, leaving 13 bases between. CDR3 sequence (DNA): TGTGCCAGCACCCGCGGTACGGTCTACACCTTC. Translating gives CASTRGTVYTF.

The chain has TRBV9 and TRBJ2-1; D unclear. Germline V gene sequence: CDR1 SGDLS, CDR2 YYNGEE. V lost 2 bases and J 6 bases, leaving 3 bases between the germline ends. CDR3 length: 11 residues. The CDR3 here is CASSVLNEQFF. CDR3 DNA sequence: TGTGCCAGCAGCGTCCTCAATGAGCAGTTCTTC.

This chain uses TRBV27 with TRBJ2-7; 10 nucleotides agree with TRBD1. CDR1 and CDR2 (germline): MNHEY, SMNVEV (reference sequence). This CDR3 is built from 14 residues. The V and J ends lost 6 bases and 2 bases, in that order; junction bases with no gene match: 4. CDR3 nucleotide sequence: TGTGCCAGCAGATGGACAGGGGGAACCTACGAGCAGTACTTC. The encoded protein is CASRWTGGTYEQYF.

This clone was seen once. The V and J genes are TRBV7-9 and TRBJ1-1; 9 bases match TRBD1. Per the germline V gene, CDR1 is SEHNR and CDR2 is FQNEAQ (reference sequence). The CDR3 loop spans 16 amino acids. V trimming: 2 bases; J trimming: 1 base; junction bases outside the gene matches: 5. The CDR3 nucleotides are TGTGCCAGCAGCTTAACCCCGGGACAGGGGAACACTGAAGCTTTCTTT. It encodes CASSLTPGQGNTEAFF.

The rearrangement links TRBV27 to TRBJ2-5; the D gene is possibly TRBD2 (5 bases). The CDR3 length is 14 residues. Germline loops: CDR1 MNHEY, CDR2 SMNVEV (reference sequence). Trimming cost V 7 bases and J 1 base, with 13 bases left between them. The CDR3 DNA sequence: TGTGCCAGCAAAGGGCTAGCTTCCCAAGAGACCCAGTACTTC. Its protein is CASKGLASQETQYF.